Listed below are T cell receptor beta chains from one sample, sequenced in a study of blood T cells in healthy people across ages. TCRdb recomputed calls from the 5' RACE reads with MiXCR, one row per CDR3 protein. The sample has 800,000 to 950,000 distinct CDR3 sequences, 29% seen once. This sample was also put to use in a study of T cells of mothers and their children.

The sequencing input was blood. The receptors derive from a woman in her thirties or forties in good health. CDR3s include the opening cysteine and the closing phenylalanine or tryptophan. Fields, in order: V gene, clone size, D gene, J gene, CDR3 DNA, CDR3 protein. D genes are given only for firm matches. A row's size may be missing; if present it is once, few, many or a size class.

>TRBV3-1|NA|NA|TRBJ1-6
TGTGCCAGCAGTACTGCGGCGTCCGAAAACTCACCCCTCCACTTT
CASSTAASENSPLHF
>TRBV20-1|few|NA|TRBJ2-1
TGCAGTGCTAGATTTCGTAACAATGAGCAGTTCTTC
CSARFRNNEQFF
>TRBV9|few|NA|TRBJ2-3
TGTGCCAGCAGCGTAGGACGGATTACTAGCACAGATACGCAGTATTTT
CASSVGRITSTDTQYF
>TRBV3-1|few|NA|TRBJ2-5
TGTGCCAGCAGCCAAGATCTGGGGGCGAGTGAGACCCAGTACTTC
CASSQDLGASETQYF
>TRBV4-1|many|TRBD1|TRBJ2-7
TGCGCCAGCAGCCAAGAGACAGGGGGGCTCTACGAGCAGTACTTC
CASSQETGGLYEQYF
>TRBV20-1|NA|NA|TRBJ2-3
TGCAGTGCTAGAGACGCCAAGGTCTCCGGGAGCTACACAGATACGCAGTATTTT
CSARDAKVSGSYTDTQYF
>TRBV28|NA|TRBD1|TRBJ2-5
TGTGCCAGCAGTCTGGGACAGGGTGGTTTGGAGACCCAGTACTTC
CASSLGQGGLETQYF
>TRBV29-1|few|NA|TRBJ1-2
TGCAGCGTTGAACCCCAGGGAAAGGGGTCTCTCTACACCTTC
CSVEPQGKGSLYTF
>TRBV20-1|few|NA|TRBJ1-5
TGCAGTGGGAGACCCCCGTGGGGCAATCAGCCCCAGCATTTT
CSGRPPWGNQPQHF
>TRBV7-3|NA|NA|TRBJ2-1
TGTGCCAGCAGCACACAGGGCGGTCGGATTTCCTACAATGAGCAGTTCTTC
CASSTQGGRISYNEQFF
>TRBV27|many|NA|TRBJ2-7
TGTGCCAGCAGTTTAAGTATTCGGGGTTCCTACGAGCAGTACTTC
CASSLSIRGSYEQYF
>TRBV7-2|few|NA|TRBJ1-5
TGTGCCAGCAGCCGCTCACACGGTATGGGAAGCAATCAGCCCCAGCATTTT
CASSRSHGMGSNQPQHF
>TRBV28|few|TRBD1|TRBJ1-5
TGTGCCAGCAACTTAGACAGGGAGGTCTATGGCAATCAGCCCCAGCATTTT
CASNLDREVYGNQPQHF
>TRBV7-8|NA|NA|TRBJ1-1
TGTGCCAGCAGCCCCTCGATGAGCACTGAAGCTTTCTTT
CASSPSMSTEAFF
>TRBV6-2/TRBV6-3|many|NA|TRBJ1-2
TGTGCCAGCACGGGGACCGACTATGGCTACACCTTC
CASTGTDYGYTF
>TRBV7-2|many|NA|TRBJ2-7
TGTGCCAGCAGTTCCCGAGGACGGCAGTCCTACGAGCAGTACTTC
CASSSRGRQSYEQYF
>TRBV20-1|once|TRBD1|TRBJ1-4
TGCAGTGCTAGGGTGGGGACAGCAGAAAAACTGTTTTTT
CSARVGTAEKLFF
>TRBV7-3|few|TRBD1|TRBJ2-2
TGTGCCAGCAGCTTGGGGGGACAGGGAAACACCGGGGAGCTGTTTTTT
CASSLGGQGNTGELFF
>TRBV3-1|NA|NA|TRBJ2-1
TGTGCCAGCAGCCAAGATAAGGCTACCTACAATGAGCAGTTCTTC
CASSQDKATYNEQFF
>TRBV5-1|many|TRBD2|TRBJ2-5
TGTGCCAGCAGTTCATTAGCGGGTCAAGAGACCCAGTACTTC
CASSSLAGQETQYF
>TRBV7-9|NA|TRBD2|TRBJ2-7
TGTGCCTATAGTCTAGCGGCTACCGACGAGCAGTACTTC
CAYSLAATDEQYF
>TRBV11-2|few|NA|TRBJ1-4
TGTGCCAGCAGCTTACGGGACGCCGAAAAACTGTTTTTT
CASSLRDAEKLFF
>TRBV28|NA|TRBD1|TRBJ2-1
TGTGCCAGCAGTCCCCGGGACAGGGCCTCCTACAATGAGCAGTTCTTC
CASSPRDRASYNEQFF
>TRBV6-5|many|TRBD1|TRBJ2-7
TGTGCCAGCAGTTACCTTCGTAGCAGGGACAGGGGTTCCGAGCAGTACTTC
CASSYLRSRDRGSEQYF
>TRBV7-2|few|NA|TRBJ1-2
TGTGCCAGCAGCTTAAGTCAGGGGCAATATGGCTACACCTTC
CASSLSQGQYGYTF
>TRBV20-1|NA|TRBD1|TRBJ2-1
TGCAGTGCGCAGAGGGACAGGAACAATGAGCAGTTCTTC
CSAQRDRNNEQFF
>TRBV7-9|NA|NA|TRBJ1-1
TGTGCCCGCAGTTCAGGGGTGGGGAGCACTGAAGCTTTCTTT
CARSSGVGSTEAFF
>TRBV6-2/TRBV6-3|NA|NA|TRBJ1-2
TGTGCCAGCAGTTACGTCGACAGGAGTTATGGCTACACCTTC
CASSYVDRSYGYTF
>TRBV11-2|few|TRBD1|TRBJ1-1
TGTGCCAGCAGCGCGCAGGGGGGCTACACTGAAGCTTTCTTT
CASSAQGGYTEAFF
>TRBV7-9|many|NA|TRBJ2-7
TGCGCCAGCAGCCCGACAGGGAGGTACGAGCAGTACTTC
CASSPTGRYEQYF
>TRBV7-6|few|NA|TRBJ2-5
TGTGCCAGCAGCTTCGAAGCGGGTAGCCTAGAGACCCAGTACTTC
CASSFEAGSLETQYF
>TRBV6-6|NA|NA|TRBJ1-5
TGTGCCAGCAACCAGGTCTCTAGCAATCAGCCCCAGCATTTT
CASNQVSSNQPQHF
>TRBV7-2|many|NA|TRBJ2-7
TGTGCCAGCAGCCCCCCCAGGGCTAGCTCCTACGAGCAGTACTTC
CASSPPRASSYEQYF
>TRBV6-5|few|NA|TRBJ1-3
TGTGCCAGCAGTTCCCCCTCTGGAAACACCATATATTTT
CASSSPSGNTIYF
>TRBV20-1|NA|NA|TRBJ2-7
TGCAGTGCTGAGGGGACCGCCTCTGGGGAGCAGTACTTC
CSAEGTASGEQYF
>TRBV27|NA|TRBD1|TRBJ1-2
TGTGCCAGCAGGAGCCCGGGACAGGGGGCGCGAGGCTACACCTTC
CASRSPGQGARGYTF
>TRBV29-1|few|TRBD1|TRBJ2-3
TGCAGCGTTGAGGTCGTCAGGGGGACAGATACGCAGTATTTT
CSVEVVRGTDTQYF
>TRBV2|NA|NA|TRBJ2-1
TGTGCCAGCACAATGGGCCCGTCCTACAATGAGCAGTTCTTC
CASTMGPSYNEQFF
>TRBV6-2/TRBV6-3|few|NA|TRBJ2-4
TGTGCCAGCGGAATCCGGGGGGCCAAAAACATTCAGTACTTC
CASGIRGAKNIQYF
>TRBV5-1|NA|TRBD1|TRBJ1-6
TGCGCCAGCAGCATCAGGACAGGGCAGGATTCACCCCTCCACTTT
CASSIRTGQDSPLHF
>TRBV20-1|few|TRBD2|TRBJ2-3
TGCAGTGCTAGAGCCCCAGGAGCGGGGGGCCGCACAGATACGCAGTATTTT
CSARAPGAGGRTDTQYF
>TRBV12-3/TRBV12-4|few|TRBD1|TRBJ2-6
TGTGCCAGCAGTCCCGGACAGGGGGATCGCTCTGCGGGGGCCAACGTCCTGACTTTC
CASSPGQGDRSAGANVLTF
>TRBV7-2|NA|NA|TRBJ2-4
TGTGTCAGCAGCTTCAGGGAAGGGGCGTACTTC
CVSSFREGAYF
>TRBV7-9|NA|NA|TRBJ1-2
TGTGCCAGCAGCCTCGGGGCTACTAACTATGGCTACACCTTC
CASSLGATNYGYTF
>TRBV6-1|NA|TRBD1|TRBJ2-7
TGTGCCAGCAGTGAAGTACCAGACAGGGCTTACTACGAGCAGTACTTC
CASSEVPDRAYYEQYF
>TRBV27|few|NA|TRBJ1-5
TGTGCCAGCAGTTTATCCTCAGGGCGGACTCCATGGCATTTT
CASSLSSGRTPWHF
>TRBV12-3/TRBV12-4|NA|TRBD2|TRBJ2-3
TGTGCCAGCACCCGCAGCGGGGGGACTAGCACAGATGCGCAGTATTTT
CASTRSGGTSTDAQYF
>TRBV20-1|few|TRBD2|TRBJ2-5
TGCAGTGCTAGTGTGGATAGCGGGACCCAAGAGACCCAGTACTTC
CSASVDSGTQETQYF
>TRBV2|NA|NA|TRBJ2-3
TGTGCCAGCAGTGAAGGCAGGGCTAGCACAGATACGCAGTATTTT
CASSEGRASTDTQYF
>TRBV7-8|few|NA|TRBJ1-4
TGTGCCAGCAGCTGGGCGCGGCAGCAGTCTCCAACTAATGAAAAACTGTTTTTT
CASSWARQQSPTNEKLFF
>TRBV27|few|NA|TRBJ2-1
TGTGCCAGCAGTTTCTCTTCCGTAAAGGGAAATGAGCAGTTCTTC
CASSFSSVKGNEQFF
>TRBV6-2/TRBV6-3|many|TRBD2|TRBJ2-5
TGTGCCAGCAGTTACACGGGACTAGCGGTACAAGAGACCCAGTACTTC
CASSYTGLAVQETQYF
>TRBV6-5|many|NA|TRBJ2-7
TGTGCCAGCAGTTACTGGACGGCGAGCTCCTACGAGCAGTACTTC
CASSYWTASSYEQYF